A selection of T cell receptor beta chains follows, all from one sample in a study of blood T cell repertoires in COVID-19. Method: immunoSEQ multiplex PCR; TCRdb's copy keeps in-frame clones and lacks some. In the table there are roughly 190,000 clones, more than 65% of which are singletons. Material for sequencing was PBMCs or T cells enriched from blood (not recorded which). The receptors stem from a woman in her 50s with acute COVID-19. CDR3s include the opening cysteine and the closing phenylalanine or tryptophan. D genes are given only for firm matches. Not every row has a clone size; where given, it reads once, few, many or a size class.

clone size	J gene	V gene	D gene	CDR3 DNA	CDR3 protein
once	TRBJ1-1	TRBV7-2	TRBD1	TGTGCCAGCAGCTTAGGACAGGGGTGGTCTGAAGCTTTCTTT	CASSLGQGWSEAFF
NA	TRBJ1-2	TRBV7-2	NA	TGTGCCAGCAGCCCTCGGGGGGTGGGAGGCTACACCTTC	CASSPRGVGGYTF
NA	TRBJ2-3	TRBV7-2	NA	TGTGCCAGCAGCTTAGCGGGGGGGCCTGGCACAGATACGCAGTATTTT	CASSLAGGPGTDTQYF
NA	TRBJ1-4	TRBV5-4	TRBD1	TGTGCCAGTGGACAGGGGCTCGTCGATGAAAAACTGTTTTTT	CASGQGLVDEKLFF
NA	TRBJ2-5	TRBV7-2	TRBD1	TGTGCCAGCAGCCCCGGGACAGGTCTCACGGAGACCCAGTACTTC	CASSPGTGLTETQYF
NA	TRBJ1-2	TRBV5-4	NA	TGTGCCAGCAGCCGAGGGAGTAAGGGCGAAGTAAATGGCTACACCTTC	CASSRGSKGEVNGYTF
NA	TRBJ2-1	TRBV18	TRBD2	TGTGCCAGCCAGGTGGCGGGAGGGGAGACTGAGCAGTTCTTC	CASQVAGGETEQFF
NA	TRBJ2-2	TRBV28	TRBD2	TGTGCCAGCAGCCCTGTGCCTGGCCAGGGAGGGACCGGGGAGCTGTTTTTT	CASSPVPGQGGTGELFF
NA	TRBJ1-3	TRBV6-1	TRBD1	TGTGCCAGCAGTGACCCCCGGACAGGGGTGGGCGGAAACACCATATATTTT	CASSDPRTGVGGNTIYF
NA	TRBJ2-2	TRBV20-1	NA	TGCAGTGTCGCGGAGTCCGGGGAGCTGTTTTTT	CSVAESGELFF
NA	TRBJ1-2	TRBV7-9	NA	TGTGCCAGCAGCTTAGTAGACTACGGCTACACCTTC	CASSLVDYGYTF
NA	TRBJ2-5	TRBV7-9	TRBD2	TGTGCCAGCAGCTGGGGAGCGGGGGGCTTGGTAGAGACCCAGTACTTC	CASSWGAGGLVETQYF
NA	TRBJ2-1	TRBV6-2/TRBV6-3	TRBD2	TGTGCCAGCAGTTACCCCCGGACTAGCGGGGGGGCAAGCTACAATGAGCAGTTCTTC	CASSYPRTSGGASYNEQFF
NA	TRBJ1-2	TRBV7-2	NA	TGTGCCAGCAGCCCTGGGCGCGGCTACACCTTC	CASSPGRGYTF
once	TRBJ1-5	TRBV6-5	NA	TGTGCCAGCAGTTGGGGGAGGAAGAATCAGCCCCAGCATTTT	CASSWGRKNQPQHF
NA	TRBJ2-4	TRBV5-1	TRBD1	TGCGCCAGCAGTCCGCCCCGGGACAGAAACATTCAGTACTTC	CASSPPRDRNIQYF
NA	TRBJ1-2	TRBV6-4	TRBD1	TGTGCCAGCAGTGACCCCGGACAGGCCCTCTATGGCTACACCTTC	CASSDPGQALYGYTF
NA	TRBJ2-2	TRBV19	NA	TGTGCCAGTAGTATCCCGGGGGGCGCGATTGCCGGGGAGCTGTTTTTT	CASSIPGGAIAGELFF
few	TRBJ2-2	TRBV10-3	TRBD2	TGTGCCATCAGTGAAAGACTAGCGGGGCCGAACACCGGGGAGCTGTTTTTT	CAISERLAGPNTGELFF
NA	TRBJ2-5	TRBV5-1	NA	TGCGCCAGCAGCTCAGACTCGACCGAAGAGACCCAGTACTTC	CASSSDSTEETQYF
NA	TRBJ2-5	TRBV29-1	TRBD2	TGCAGCGTTGCCAGGGAGGGAGAGACCCAGTACTTC	CSVAREGETQYF
NA	TRBJ2-3	TRBV5-5	NA	TGTGCCAGCAGCTTGCAGGACTTCACCACAGATACGCAGTATTTT	CASSLQDFTTDTQYF
NA	TRBJ1-2	TRBV25-1	TRBD1	TGTGCCAGCAGTGACCCTCTAGGACAGGGTTCGGACTATGGCTACACCTTC	CASSDPLGQGSDYGYTF
NA	TRBJ1-1	TRBV5-1	TRBD1	TGCGCCAGCCGACCCCACCCGGGACAGGGGGAGCGGAGGGCTGAAGCTTTCTTT	CASRPHPGQGERRAEAFF
NA	TRBJ1-1	TRBV29-1	NA	TGCAGCGCCGGAGACGGAGAAGCTTTCTTT	CSAGDGEAFF
few	TRBJ1-2	TRBV19	NA	TGTGCCAGTAGTATTGTAGGGGCGAAGTTGGATGGCTACACCTTC	CASSIVGAKLDGYTF
NA	TRBJ1-5	TRBV25-1	NA	TGTGCCAGCAGTGCCTATGAGGGTCCCCAGCATTTT	CASSAYEGPQHF